A single sample gave rise to the 30 T cell receptor beta chains below, sequenced in a study of shared clonotypes between healthy human individuals (TCRdb year 2020). CD8 naive samples were CD45RO-negative cells positively selected for CCR7, giving a CD45RA+CCR7+ population that excluded TemRA cells. Library preparation used the immunoSEQ multiplex PCR assay. TCRdb stores this immuneACCESS table with in-frame sequences only. Part of the clones is absent; in the studies checked, under half of the shortfall reflects unresolved V genes, and no reason is known for the rest. Within this sample are about 680,000 clones, with about 90% of them counted one time only. More than 20% of the sample is taken by the ten largest. Specimen: naive CD8+ T cells sorted from blood. The cell subset or site label for this specimen denotes: CD45RA+CCR7+. The source is a man in his thirties or forties in good health.

The chain uses TRBV19 and TRBJ1-5; a possible D gene is TRBD1 (5 bases). The germline gives CDR1 LNHDA, CDR2 SQIVND (reference sequence). V was clipped by 5 bases and J by 3 bases, with 20 bases between them. CDR3 length: 17 residues. This CDR3 is CASSRYQGWDNNQPQHF. The CDR3 DNA sequence: TGTGCCAGTAGTCGCTACCAGGGTTGGGATAACAATCAGCCCCAGCATTTT.

The CDR3 coding sequence is TGTGCCAGCAGCAAAGCCCGAGACCTAGTAGTATCCGGGGCCAACGTCCTGACTTTC. It encodes CASSKARDLVVSGANVLTF. The rearrangement uses TRBV21-1 and TRBJ2-6; the table's D call, TRBD2, has no DNA check behind it. TRBV21-1 is shown as a pseudogene. The CDR3 length is 19 residues.

The rearrangement joins TRBV11-2 to TRBJ2-1; perhaps TRBD2 as D (6 bases). The CDR3 is 17 residues long. Trimming cost V 3 bases and J 6 bases, with 21 bases left between them. CDR1 is SGHAT, CDR2 FQNNGV, per germline. CDR3 protein: CASSFPLGAGSTNEQFF. CDR3 in DNA: TGTGCCAGCAGCTTCCCCTTAGGGGCGGGAAGTACCAATGAGCAGTTCTTC.

The chain is built from TRBV2 and TRBJ2-7; 7 nucleotides line up with TRBD2. The CDR3 consists of 15 residues. The V gene end was trimmed by 10 bases and the J gene end by 3 bases; junction bases not matched to a gene: 15. Germline V lookup: CDR1 SNHLY, CDR2 FYNNEI. CDR3 protein: CATRGEASGFYEQYF. The CDR3 DNA reads as TGTGCCACCCGCGGAGAGGCTAGCGGATTCTACGAGCAGTACTTC.

This rearrangement joins TRBV5-1 to TRBJ1-4; D unclear. The V gene lost 0 bases and the J gene lost 2 bases, with 8 bases spanning the gap. CDR1 and CDR2 from the germline V gene are SGHRS and YFSETQ. The CDR3 sequence is 15 residues long. The CDR3 bases are TGCGCCAGCAGCTTGGTAGGGTTCACTAATGAAAAACTGTTTTTT. This sequence encodes CASSLVGFTNEKLFF.

The chain is built from TRBV7-9 and TRBJ2-7; TRBD1 aligns across 9 bases. The CDR3 is 14 residues long. V shed 3 bases and J 6 bases; nucleotides not matched to a gene: 6. Germline V gene data show CDR1 as SEHNR and CDR2 as FQNEAQ (reference sequence). The CDR3 loop reads CASSLPGQGSEQYF. In DNA, the CDR3 is TGTGCCAGCAGCTTGCCGGGACAGGGAAGCGAGCAGTACTTC.

V and J are TRBV21-1 and TRBJ2-7; the DNA was not used to check the table's D call, TRBD1. TRBV21-1 is listed as a pseudogene. The length of the CDR3 is 14 residues. The CDR3 coding sequence is TGTGCCAGCAGCATTGGACAGGGCCGCTACGAGCAGTACTTC. Translating gives CASSIGQGRYEQYF.

The rearrangement uses TRBV6-5 and TRBJ2-7, with 9 bases identical to TRBD2. In germline, CDR1 is MNHEY, CDR2 SVGAGI. The V gene end was trimmed by 2 bases and the J gene end by 3 bases; junction bases not matched to a gene: 2. This CDR3 has 14 amino acids. CDR3 DNA sequence: TGTGCCAGCAGTTACGTAGCGGGAGACTACGAGCAGTACTTC. Residues: CASSYVAGDYEQYF.

The chain couples TRBV4-1 to TRBJ1-2, with unresolved D. Germline V gene lookup returns CDR1 MGHRA and CDR2 YSYEKL. The CDR3 sequence is 16 residues long. Trimming removed 1 base at V and 4 bases at J, with 16 bases between. Written as DNA, the CDR3 is TGCGCCAGCAGCCAAGGTGACACCCTCCTCCTCTATGGCTACACCTTC. It specifies CASSQGDTLLLYGYTF.

The chain recombines TRBV28 with TRBJ2-7; possibly TRBD2 for D (6 bases). The CDR3 has 14 amino acids. V shed 4 bases and J shed 3 bases, with 13 bases lying between them. Germline V CDR1 and CDR2: MDHEN, SYDVKM. CDR3 sequence: CASSYRGGNYEQYF. CDR3 DNA sequence: TGTGCCAGCAGTTATAGAGGAGGGAACTACGAGCAGTACTTC.

A single count supports this clone. This CDR3 is CASSSGPRGYTF. CDR3 nucleotides: TGTGCCAGCAGCTCGGGACCGAGGGGCTACACCTTC. The J gene is TRBJ1-2, the V gene TRBV7-9; TRBD1 is a possible D gene (5 bases). Germline CDR1 and CDR2: SEHNR and FQNEAQ (reference sequence). Trimming pared 4 bases from V and 8 bases from J, leaving 11 bases between. This CDR3 has 12 residues.

The chain couples TRBV6-5 to TRBJ2-7; D possibly corresponds to TRBD2 (5 bases). The V gene's germline CDR1 is MNHEY and CDR2 SVGAGI. V lost 0 bases, J lost 2 bases, and 14 bases lay in between. The CDR3 runs to 16 residues. The CDR3 spells CASSYSIGPEAYEQYF. The CDR3 DNA reads TGTGCCAGCAGTTACTCGATTGGTCCGGAGGCCTACGAGCAGTACTTC.

The rearrangement uses TRBV5-6 and TRBJ2-3, with D uncertain. Germline-derived CDR1 and CDR2 are SGHDT and YYEEEE. V was pared by 2 bases and J by 6 bases, with 7 bases between. This CDR3 is built from 12 residues. The CDR3 DNA reads as TGTGCCAGCAGCTTTCGTTCCGATACGCAGTATTTT. It is translated as CASSFRSDTQYF.

This chain links TRBV5-4 with TRBJ2-1; tentative D call: TRBD1 (5 bases). The CDR3 consists of 13 residues. Trimming took off 5 bases at V and 10 bases at J, with 16 bases between the two ends. The germline CDR1 and CDR2 sequences are SGHNT and YYREEE (reference sequence). The chain's CDR3 is CASRTTGSSEQFF. The CDR3 nucleotides are TGTGCCAGCAGAACTACAGGTTCCTCGGAGCAGTTCTTC.

This clone is a singleton in its sample. The chain has TRBV12-1 and TRBJ2-1; the table gives TRBD2 as D, unverified against the DNA. TRBV12-1 corresponds to a pseudogene. The CDR3 consists of 11 residues. The CDR3 is CASRRLAEQFF. The CDR3 DNA reads as TGTGCCAGCAGAAGACTAGCGGAGCAGTTCTTC.

This clone has just one count. As DNA, the CDR3 is TGTGCCAGCAGATCAACTCTCGGAGCTACGAACTATGGCTACACCTTC. As protein: CASRSTLGATNYGYTF. V gene TRBV28 combines with J gene TRBJ1-2; D remains ambiguous. The CDR3 runs to 16 residues. Germline V lookup: CDR1 MDHEN, CDR2 SYDVKM. V was clipped by 6 bases and J by 2 bases, with 19 bases between them.

The chain uses TRBV9 and TRBJ2-5; no firm D call. The ends were cut back, 7 bases at V and 3 bases at J, with 16 bases in the middle. Germline-derived CDR1 and CDR2 are SGDLS and YYNGEE. There are 14 residues in the CDR3. The CDR3 nucleotides read TGTGCCAGCGTTACGGGCAGCTCAAAAGAGACCCAGTACTTC. Its translation: CASVTGSSKETQYF.

The gene calls are TRBV27 and TRBJ2-3; D is unresolved. The CDR3 is 14 residues long. Trimming took 7 bases from V and 4 from J, leaving 15 bases between them. Germline CDR1 and CDR2: MNHEY and SMNVEV (reference sequence). The CDR3 sequence: CASMSGVGPDTQYF. Here the CDR3 DNA reads TGTGCCAGCATGTCCGGCGTTGGCCCAGATACGCAGTATTTT.

The chain links TRBV5-8 to TRBJ2-7; possible D gene TRBD1, 8 bases. Germline loops: CDR1 SGHTS, CDR2 YDEGEE. Trimming took off 2 bases at V and 5 bases at J, with 17 bases between the two ends. The CDR3 is made up of 15 amino acids. The CDR3 reads CASSFTGGGFDEQYF. DNA of the CDR3: TGTGCCAGCAGCTTTACAGGGGGGGGTTTCGACGAGCAGTACTTC.

This chain joins TRBV28 and TRBJ2-3; 10 bases agree with TRBD2. V dropped 6 bases and J dropped 4; count of bases not matched to a gene: 10. Germline lookup yields CDR1 MDHEN and CDR2 SYDVKM. CDR3 length equals 16 residues. CDR3 nucleotide sequence: TGTGCCAGCAGGCTGTTTACTAGCGGGATTGCAGATACGCAGTATTTT. Translation: CASRLFTSGIADTQYF.

V gene TRBV9 combines with J gene TRBJ2-1, with TRBD2 matching over 8 bases. The ends lost 1 base at V and 7 bases at J; junction bases unmatched: 10. The CDR3 runs 16 residues. Germline V CDR1 and CDR2: SGDLS, YYNGEE. The CDR3 region is CASSVRPAGVGNEQFF. Written as DNA, the CDR3 is TGTGCCAGCAGCGTACGACCAGCGGGAGTTGGTAATGAGCAGTTCTTC.

V is TRBV27 and J is TRBJ2-7; 8 nucleotides line up with TRBD1. V lost 6 bases to trimming and J lost 7 bases; unmatched junction nucleotides: 5. Germline V gives CDR1 MNHEY, CDR2 SMNVEV (reference sequence). This CDR3 comprises 12 residues. Here the CDR3 reads CASSQGAREQYF. The CDR3 DNA sequence: TGTGCCAGCAGCCAGGGGGCGAGGGAGCAGTACTTC.

The CDR3 bases are TGTGCCAGCAGCTTATACAGGGGGCTGCCGATCGAAAGCACAGATACGCAGTATTTT. This gives the protein CASSLYRGLPIESTDTQYF. The V call is TRBV5-4, the J call TRBJ2-3; 9 positions agree with TRBD1. V was clipped by 2 bases and J by 0 bases; unmatched bases: 13. The CDR3 totals 19 residues. Germline values: CDR1 SGHNT, CDR2 YYREEE (reference sequence).

This chain uses TRBV4-3 with TRBJ2-3; D is unresolved. Trimming stripped 0 bases from V and 3 bases from J, with 19 bases between. This CDR3 region has 18 residues. Germline-derived CDR1 and CDR2 are LGHNA and YSLEER. CDR3 in DNA: TGCGCCAGCAGCCAAGATTTGATTGCGACGGGCGAGACAGATACGCAGTATTTT. Translated, it gives CASSQDLIATGETDTQYF.

The CDR3 here is CASSVGTGGRETQYF. As DNA, the CDR3 is TGTGCCAGCAGCGTAGGGACAGGGGGCAGAGAGACCCAGTACTTC. The chain uses TRBV9 and TRBJ2-5; 11 nucleotides line up with TRBD1. The germline V gene has CDR1 SGDLS and CDR2 YYNGEE. The V and J ends lost 0 bases and 4 bases, in that order; junction bases with no gene match: 2. This CDR3 spans 15 amino acids.

This sequence joins TRBV11-1 and TRBJ2-1; D gene ambiguous. The CDR3 runs to 12 residues. The germline gives CDR1 SGHAT, CDR2 FQDESV (reference sequence). V lost 1 base, J lost 7 bases, and 5 bases lay in between. CDR3 in amino acids: CASSLDWNEQFF. For the CDR3, the DNA is TGTGCCAGCAGCTTAGACTGGAATGAGCAGTTCTTC.

This clone was found once. CDR3 sequence reads: CASSQDRTGGPYEQYF. Written as DNA, the CDR3 is TGCGCCAGCAGCCAAGATAGGACAGGGGGCCCCTACGAGCAGTACTTC. This chain connects TRBV4-3 to TRBJ2-7, with TRBD1 identical over 11 bases. J was trimmed by 2 bases and V by 0 bases; bases with no gene match: 3. CDR1 and CDR2 from the germline V gene are LGHNA and YSLEER. The CDR3 extends over 16 amino acids.

This clone was seen just once. The rearrangement links TRBV4-1 to TRBJ2-7; TRBD2 agrees at 7 bases. CDR3 length: 17 residues. CDR1 MGHRA and CDR2 YSYEKL come from the germline V gene. Trimming took 1 base from V and 3 from J; bases not matched to a gene: 12. Written as DNA, the CDR3 is TGCGCCAGCAGCCAAGGGGGAGCGGGACCCCTCCGCTACGAGCAGTACTTC. Its protein product is CASSQGGAGPLRYEQYF.

The chain joins TRBV7-6 to TRBJ2-4; TRBD2 might be the D (7 bases). The ends were cut back, 5 bases at V and 4 bases at J, with 18 bases in the middle. The germline V gene encodes CDR1 SGHVS and CDR2 FNYEAQ. The CDR3 sequence is 16 residues long. The CDR3 DNA reads TGTGCCAGCAGCCCTGGGGGGGCAGGGAATAAAAACATTCAGTACTTC. Translated, it gives CASSPGGAGNKNIQYF.

V usage is TRBV7-9 and J usage is TRBJ2-7; D is possibly TRBD1 (5 bases). Germline assignment: CDR1 SEHNR and CDR2 FQNEAQ (reference sequence). V was clipped by 3 bases and J by 2 bases, with 11 bases between them. CDR3 length equals 14 residues. In DNA, the CDR3 is TGTGCCAGCAGCTTCCTAGGGGTGCCCTACGAGCAGTACTTC. Translation: CASSFLGVPYEQYF.